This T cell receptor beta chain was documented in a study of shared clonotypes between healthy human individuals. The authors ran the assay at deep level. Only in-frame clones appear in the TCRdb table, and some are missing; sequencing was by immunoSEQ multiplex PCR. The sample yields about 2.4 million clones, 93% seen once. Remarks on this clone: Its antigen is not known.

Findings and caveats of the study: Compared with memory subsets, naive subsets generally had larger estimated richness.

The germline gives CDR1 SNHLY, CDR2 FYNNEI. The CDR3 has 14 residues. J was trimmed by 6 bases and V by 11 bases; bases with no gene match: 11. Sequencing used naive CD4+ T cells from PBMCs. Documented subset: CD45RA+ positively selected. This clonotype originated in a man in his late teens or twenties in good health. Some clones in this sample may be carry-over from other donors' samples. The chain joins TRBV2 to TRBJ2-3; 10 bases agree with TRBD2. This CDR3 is CAGKPSGSGDTQYF. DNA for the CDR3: TGTGCCGGAAAGCCTAGCGGGAGTGGGGATACGCAGTATTTT.